This TCR beta chain emerged from a study of cytomegalovirus exposure and HLA in healthy donors. As regards this clone: What it binds is not known.

The CDR3 has 19 amino acids. The primer mix had 60 Vbeta and 13 Jbeta primers. Using immunoSEQ multiplex PCR, the repertoire was profiled, and TCRdb retains in-frame clones only, with some absent. The sample holds roughly 120,000 clones, 65% to 80% seen once. Study-level results: Follow-up analysis later connected one missense variant in DCLRE1C with trimming of TCR beta V- and J-genes.

The chain has TRBV12-1 and TRBJ2-1; no DNA check was done on the table's D call, TRBD2. TRBV12-1 is a pseudogene segment. Sequencing was carried out using PBMCs. The source is a human donor in good health. The CDR3 sequence is CASSSRPSASGGLYNEQFF. DNA for the CDR3: TGTGCCAGCAGCTCTCGACCCTCTGCAAGCGGGGGCCTCTACAATGAGCAGTTCTTC.